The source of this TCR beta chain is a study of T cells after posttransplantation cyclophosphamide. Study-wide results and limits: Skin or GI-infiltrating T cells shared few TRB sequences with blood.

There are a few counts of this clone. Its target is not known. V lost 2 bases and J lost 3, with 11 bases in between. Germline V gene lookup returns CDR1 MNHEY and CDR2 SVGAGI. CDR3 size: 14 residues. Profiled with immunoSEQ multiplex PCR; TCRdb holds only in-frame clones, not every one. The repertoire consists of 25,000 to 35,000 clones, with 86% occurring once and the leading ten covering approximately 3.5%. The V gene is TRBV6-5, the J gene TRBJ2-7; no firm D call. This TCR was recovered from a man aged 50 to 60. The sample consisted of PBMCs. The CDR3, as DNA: TGTGCCAGCAGTTACGGCCTACTAAACTACGAGCAGTACTTC. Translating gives CASSYGLLNYEQYF.